The 21 T cell receptor beta chains reported below all come from one sample, sequenced in a study of PD-1 blockade in classical Hodgkin lymphoma. Each patient relapsed following autologous stem cell transplantation, and prior brentuximab vedotin exposure differed. The assay was immunoSEQ multiplex PCR, and TCRdb's table has in-frame clones only and misses some. The data show around 60,000 clones, around 89% seen once. This specimen consisted of peripheral blood mononuclear cells (PBMCs), obtained before the second cycle of nivolumab. These receptors all come from a human donor with classical Hodgkin lymphoma.

The rearrangement uses TRBV5-1 and TRBJ1-4; D is unclear. V was cut by 7 bases and J by 3 bases, with 16 bases left in between. Germline CDR1 is SGHRS and CDR2 is YFSETQ. The CDR3 sequence is 15 residues long. DNA for the CDR3: TGCGCCAGCGGCATTCATGGGGAGCCTAATGAAAAACTGTTTTTT. Amino acid sequence: CASGIHGEPNEKLFF.

The chain employs TRBV6-4 and TRBJ2-3; 7 bases match TRBD1. Trimming at V came to 1 base and at J to 2 bases, leaving 18 bases not matched to a gene. CDR3 length: 20 residues. CDR1 and CDR2 (germline): MRHNA, SNTAGT. Here the CDR3 reads CASSDLRQGHPSFYTDTQYF. CDR3 DNA: TGTGCCAGCAGTGACTTGAGACAGGGTCATCCGTCCTTCTACACAGATACGCAGTATTTT.

This clone has only one observation. The rearrangement links TRBV5-1 to TRBJ2-6; D uncertain. The CDR3 length is 13 residues. V was shortened by 2 bases and J by 3 bases, with 3 bases between the two germline ends. Germline CDR1 and CDR2: SGHRS and YFSETQ. The CDR3 nucleotides are TGCGCCAGCAGCTTTTTTGGGGCCAACGTCCTGACTTTC. Its protein is CASSFFGANVLTF.

The chain couples TRBV5-1 to TRBJ2-5, with 7 bases identical to TRBD2. The tail of the sequence fits TRBJ2-7 better, so the J call may be wrong. The length of the CDR3 is 14 residues. The V gene's germline CDR1 is SGHRS and CDR2 YFSETQ. The CDR3 sequence: CASTYGSGAYEQYF. The CDR3 DNA sequence: TGCGCCAGCACCTATGGAAGCGGGGCCTACGAGCAGTACTTC.

The chain couples TRBV11-3 to TRBJ1-1; D gene ambiguous. Germline V CDR1 and CDR2: SGHNT, YENEEA. The CDR3 extends over 13 amino acids. Between the trimmed V and J ends, which lost 3 bases and 1 base, there was a span of 6 bases. In nucleotides, the CDR3 is TGTGCCAGCAGCTTTGGGCGGAACACTGAAGCTTTCTTT. Its translation is CASSFGRNTEAFF. The whole variable domain, filled in from reference TRBV11-3 and TRBJ1-1, reads EAGVVQSPRYKIIEKKQPVAFWCNPISGHNTLYWYLQNLGQGPELLIRYENEEAVDDSQLPKDRFSAERLKGVDSTLKIQPAELGDSAVYLCASSFGRNTEAFFGQGTRLTVV.

The chain employs TRBV6-6 and TRBJ1-4; tentative D call: TRBD1 (5 bases). The CDR3 length is 16 residues. Deletions cut 2 bases from V and 6 bases from J, with 16 bases between. Germline CDR1 is MNHNY and CDR2 is SVGAGI (reference sequence). In DNA form, the CDR3 reads TGTGCCAGCAGTTACACGGGCTTGATAGGGGATGAAAAACTGTTTTTT. It codes for CASSYTGLIGDEKLFF.

J is TRBJ2-3 and V is TRBV5-1; 8 bases align to TRBD1. The CDR3 contains 15 residues. With 4 bases clipped from V and 0 bases from J, the junction kept 4 bases outside the gene matches. Germline-derived CDR1 and CDR2 are SGHRS and YFSETQ. The CDR3 nucleotides are TGCGCCAGCAGCGAGGACAGGGCCAGCACAGATACGCAGTATTTT. It translates to CASSEDRASTDTQYF.

The chain employs TRBV5-6 and TRBJ1-3, with D unresolved. This CDR3 spans 13 amino acids. Trimming left V 6 bases short and J 1 base short, with 8 bases between. Germline-derived CDR1 and CDR2 are SGHDT and YYEEEE. The CDR3 DNA is TGTGCCAGCATCAGGTCTTCTGGAAACACCATATATTTT. Protein: CASIRSSGNTIYF.

The rearrangement joins TRBV7-9 to TRBJ2-6; D is possibly TRBD1 (5 bases). Germline V CDR1 and CDR2: SEHNR, FQNEAQ (reference sequence). The CDR3 contains 17 residues. The V and J ends lost 5 bases and 3 bases respectively, with 17 bases between them. CDR3 sequence reads: CASSLKSQGGGANVLTF. The CDR3, as DNA: TGTGCCAGCAGCCTAAAAAGCCAGGGCGGTGGGGCCAACGTCCTGACTTTC.

The V call is TRBV7-8, the J call TRBJ1-4, with D possibly matching TRBD1 (5 bases). The germline V gene encodes CDR1 SGHVS and CDR2 FQNEAQ. The CDR3 has 13 amino acids. Trimming removed 6 bases at V and 5 bases at J, with 10 bases between. The CDR3 region is CASRTTGNEKLFF. The CDR3 region has the DNA TGTGCCAGCAGGACAACAGGAAATGAAAAACTGTTTTTT.

As for this clone: At the DNA level, this CDR3 is encoded by other sequences in the same sample as well. V is TRBV7-9 and J is TRBJ1-5; D is unclear. CDR1 and CDR2 (germline): SEHNR, FQNEAQ (reference sequence). Trimming stripped 5 bases from V and 5 bases from J, with 10 bases between. The CDR3 spans 13 residues. The CDR3 protein is CASSRDGDQPQHF. Here the CDR3 DNA reads TGTGCCAGCAGCCGCGATGGGGATCAGCCCCAGCATTTT.

The chain carries TRBV15 and TRBJ1-2; D is unclear. Looked up from germline, CDR1 is LNHNV and CDR2 is YYDKDF (reference sequence). The CDR3 is 15 residues long. The V and J ends lost 0 bases and 8 bases respectively, with 16 bases between them. As DNA, the CDR3 is TGTGCCACCAGCAGAGATAATCCCCAGGAACCAGGCTACACCTTC. The encoded protein is CATSRDNPQEPGYTF.

The chain employs TRBV11-2 and TRBJ1-2; D not certain. The length of the CDR3 is 15 residues. Deletions cut 4 bases from V and 5 bases from J, with 17 bases between. Germline V gene sequence: CDR1 SGHAT, CDR2 FQNNGV. The CDR3 loop is CASSSPTWSAYGYTF. The CDR3 DNA reads TGTGCCAGCAGCTCCCCAACCTGGTCCGCTTATGGCTACACCTTC.

To note about this clone: A junction boundary mismatches the germline segment, possibly from a read error. The chain links TRBV9 to TRBJ1-2; 7 nucleotides line up with TRBD1. Germline V gene sequence: CDR1 SGDLS, CDR2 YYNGEE. This CDR3 region has 11 residues. The CDR3 DNA reads TGTGCCAGCAGCCCAACCACTGGGGACAGCTTC. Translating gives CASSPTTGDSF. The variable domain in full, completed from reference TRBV9 and TRBJ1-2, reads DSGVTQTPKHLITATGQRVTLRCSPRSGDLSVYWYQQSLDQGLQFLIQYYNGEERAKGNILERFSAQQFPDLHSELNLSSLELGDSALYFCASSPTTGDSFGSGTRLTVV.

The chain combines TRBV2 with TRBJ2-3; D is tentatively TRBD1 or TRBD2 (5 bases each). CDR3 size: 14 residues. The V end lost 6 bases, the J end lost 5 bases, and 15 bases lay between the germline ends. Germline-derived CDR1 and CDR2 are SNHLY and FYNNEI. The CDR3 sequence: CASRGDDSLDTQYF. The CDR3 DNA reads as TGTGCCAGCAGGGGAGATGACAGCCTAGATACGCAGTATTTT. Full variable domain (outside the CDR3, taken from reference TRBV2 and TRBJ2-3): EPEVTQTPSHQVTQMGQEVILRCVPISNHLYFYWYRQILGQKVEFLVSFYNNEISEKSEIFDDQFSVERPDGSNFTLKIRSTKLEDSAMYFCASRGDDSLDTQYFGPGTRLTVL.

This clone was seen a handful of times. The genes are TRBV6-6 and TRBJ1-1; D may be TRBD1 (5 bases). The CDR3 loop spans 15 amino acids. The V end lost 0 bases, the J end lost 1 base, and 9 bases lay between the germline ends. Germline V CDR1 and CDR2: MNHNY, SVGAGI (reference sequence). The DNA of the CDR3 is TGTGCCAGCAGTTACTCGGGGGTGGGGAACACTGAAGCTTTCTTT. This encodes CASSYSGVGNTEAFF.

The gene calls are TRBV9 and TRBJ1-1, with 7 positions matching TRBD1. Germline CDR1 is SGDLS and CDR2 is YYNGEE. With 5 bases clipped from V and 5 bases from J, the junction kept 9 bases outside the gene matches. The CDR3 has 14 amino acids. The CDR3 reads CASSTGGGFTEAFF. CDR3 coding DNA: TGTGCCAGCAGTACGGGAGGGGGCTTTACTGAAGCTTTCTTT.

This clone appeared a few times. This chain uses TRBV7-9 with TRBJ1-1; D perhaps matches TRBD1 (5 bases). This CDR3 comprises 15 residues. Germline values: CDR1 SEHNR, CDR2 FQNEAQ (reference sequence). Trimming pared 7 bases from V and 4 bases from J, leaving 19 bases between. In nucleotides, the CDR3 is TGTGCCAGCACCGACCTAAACCAGGGCGCCACTGAAGCTTTCTTT. This translates into CASTDLNQGATEAFF.

This clone is medium-sized by share. The chain uses TRBV19 and TRBJ1-4; D is uncertain. Germline CDR1 reads LNHDA; CDR2 reads SQIVND (reference sequence). V lost 5 bases and J 6 bases, leaving 16 bases between the germline ends. The CDR3 is 15 amino acids. Here the CDR3 reads CASSYPGVSDEKLFF. CDR3 sequence (DNA): TGTGCCAGTAGTTACCCCGGGGTGTCAGATGAAAAACTGTTTTTT.

The rearrangement links TRBV29-1 to TRBJ1-2; possible D gene TRBD1, 5 bases. This CDR3 comprises 16 residues. Trimming left V 4 bases short and J 4 bases short, with 22 bases between. Per germline, CDR1 SQVTM and CDR2 ANQGSEA. The CDR3 loop is CSVGGLGREIPYGYTF. In nucleotides, the CDR3 is TGCAGCGTTGGGGGTTTGGGCAGGGAGATCCCCTATGGCTACACCTTC.

V gene TRBV5-1 combines with J gene TRBJ2-3; 7 bases agree with TRBD2. The germline V gene encodes CDR1 SGHRS and CDR2 YFSETQ. The CDR3 has 16 residues. V shed 4 bases and J 0 bases; nucleotides not matched to a gene: 8. Written as DNA, the CDR3 is TGCGCCAGCAGCCCGCCGAGCGGGGTGAGCACAGATACGCAGTATTTT. Protein sequence: CASSPPSGVSTDTQYF. The full variable domain, with the rest looked up from reference TRBV5-1 and TRBJ2-3, is KAGVTQTPRYLIKTRGQQVTLSCSPISGHRSVSWYQQTPGQGLQFLFEYFSETQRNKGNFPGRFSGRQFSNSRSEMNVSTLELGDSALYLCASSPPSGVSTDTQYFGPGTRLTVL.